Detailed here is one T cell receptor (beta chain). From germline, CDR1 is MNHNY and CDR2 SVGAGI (reference sequence). V was trimmed by 2 bases and J by 0 bases, leaving 5 bases between them. The CDR3 consists of 13 residues. This sample was included in a study of PD-L1 blockade in urothelial cancer. Sequenced by immunoSEQ multiplex PCR; TCRdb stores in-frame clones only, minus some. Found here are 80,000 to 130,000 clones, roughly nine tenths of them singletons; the top ten hold roughly 0.93%. Sequenced material: PBMCs, taken around atezolizumab (anti-PD-L1) treatment. V usage is TRBV6-6 and J usage is TRBJ2-7; D possibly corresponds to TRBD1 (5 bases). This receptor was taken from a woman older than 75 with urothelial cancer. CDR3 loop: CASSYGASYEQYF. The CDR3 nucleotides are TGTGCCAGCAGTTACGGGGCCTCCTACGAGCAGTACTTC.